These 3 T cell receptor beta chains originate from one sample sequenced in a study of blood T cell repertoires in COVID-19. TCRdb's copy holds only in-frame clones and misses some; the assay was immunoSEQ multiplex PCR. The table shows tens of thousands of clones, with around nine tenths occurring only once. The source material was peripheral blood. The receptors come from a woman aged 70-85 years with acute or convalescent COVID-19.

CDR3 amino acids: CASSQAGQGYEQYF. CDR3 DNA sequence: TGTGCCAGCAGCCAGGCAGGGCAAGGCTACGAGCAGTACTTC. V is TRBV14 and J is TRBJ2-7, with a possible D match to TRBD1 (5 bases). The CDR3 length is 14 residues. Per germline, CDR1 SGHDN and CDR2 FVKESK. Trimming took 3 bases from V and 3 from J, leaving 12 bases between them.

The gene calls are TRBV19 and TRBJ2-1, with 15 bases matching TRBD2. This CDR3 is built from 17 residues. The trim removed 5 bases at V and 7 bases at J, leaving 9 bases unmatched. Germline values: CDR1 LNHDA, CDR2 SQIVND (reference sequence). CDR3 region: CASSGEGLAGGGNEQFF. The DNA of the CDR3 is TGTGCCAGTAGTGGAGAGGGACTAGCGGGGGGCGGGAATGAGCAGTTCTTC.

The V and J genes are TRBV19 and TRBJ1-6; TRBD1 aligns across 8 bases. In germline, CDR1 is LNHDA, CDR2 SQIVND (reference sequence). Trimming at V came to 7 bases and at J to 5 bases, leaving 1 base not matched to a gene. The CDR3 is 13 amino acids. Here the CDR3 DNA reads TGTGCCAGTAAGACAGGGGATAATTCACCCCTCCACTTT. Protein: CASKTGDNSPLHF.